One sample yielded the 28 T cell receptor beta chains listed below, sequenced in a study of T-cell memory formation after mild COVID-19. TCRdb itself ran the 5' RACE reads through MiXCR, one entry per CDR3 protein. The repertoire includes some 200,000 distinct CDR3 sequences, 20% to 25% of them detected once, and approximately 22% sits in the top ten. Sequencing was performed on PBMCs or a T cell subset sorted from them (not recorded which). Receptors originate from an adult woman who had mild COVID-19 (a few samples of this study predate the infection). Cell type and time point are not known.

This clonotype was counted only a few times. The V gene is TRBV9, the J gene TRBJ2-7; TRBD2 matches at 13 bases. The CDR3 is 15 residues long. Losses at the gene ends were 3 bases for V and 6 bases for J; bases not matched to a gene: 6. Germline CDR1 is SGDLS and CDR2 is YYNGEE. CDR3 amino acids: CASSAGLAGEGEQYF. The CDR3 DNA follows: TGTGCCAGCAGCGCTGGACTAGCGGGAGAGGGCGAGCAGTACTTC.

Only a few counts were recorded for this clonotype. The J gene is TRBJ2-3, the V gene TRBV12-3 or TRBV12-4, with D tentatively TRBD1 or TRBD2 (5 bases each). This CDR3 spans 17 amino acids. Trimming pared 1 base from V and 3 bases from J, leaving 17 bases between. The chain's CDR3 is CASSLEDGTVRTDTQYF. DNA for the CDR3: TGTGCCAGCAGTTTAGAGGACGGGACCGTTCGGACAGATACGCAGTATTTT.

This clonotype came up a few times. The CDR3 region is CASSQGGGAEQYF. The CDR3 nucleotides are TGTGCCAGCAGTCAAGGAGGGGGGGCCGAGCAGTACTTC. The rearrangement joins TRBV12-3 or TRBV12-4 to TRBJ2-7; possible D gene TRBD2, 7 bases. The CDR3 is 13 residues long. Trimming pared 5 bases from V and 6 bases from J, leaving 14 bases between.

The sample holds one count of this clonotype. It is unclear where the CDR3 begins or ends on the DNA, so no DNA is shown, and the CDR3 is as TCRdb lists it. The rearrangement links TRBV4-1 to TRBJ1-4. The CDR3 extends over 13 residues, inclusive of both ends. CDR1 MGHRA and CDR2 YSYEKL come from the germline V gene. The CDR3 region is CASSLVGAGILIF.

This clonotype occurred a few times. This chain uses TRBV5-6 with TRBJ2-7; 7 positions agree with TRBD1. V shed 4 bases and J 2 bases; nucleotides not matched to a gene: 6. The V gene's germline CDR1 is SGHDT and CDR2 YYEEEE. This CDR3 contains 14 residues. CDR3 residues: CASSPAGQAYEQYF. The CDR3, as DNA: TGTGCCAGCAGCCCAGCCGGACAGGCCTACGAGCAGTACTTC.

The rearrangement joins TRBV6-5 to TRBJ1-1, with D hard to call. The V end lost 5 bases, the J end lost 1 base, and 11 bases lay between the germline ends. CDR1 and CDR2 from the germline V gene are MNHEY and SVGAGI. The CDR3 is 14 amino acids. DNA for the CDR3: TGTGCCAGCAGTAACCGGGTCCCGAACACTGAAGCTTTCTTT. Translated, it gives CASSNRVPNTEAFF.

This clonotype was counted a few times. The chain employs TRBV12-3 or TRBV12-4 and TRBJ2-7, with TRBD1 matching 7 bases. The junction had 5 bases not matched to a gene; V was cut back by 4 bases and J by 5 bases. The CDR3 has 13 amino acids. The CDR3 loop reads CASSSNRGNEQYF. In DNA form, the CDR3 reads TGTGCCAGCAGTTCTAACAGGGGCAACGAGCAGTACTTC.

The CDR3 region is CASSRAAGSVGEQFF. CDR3 bases: TGTGCCAGCAGCCGAGCGGCAGGGTCGGTTGGTGAGCAGTTCTTC. The chain couples TRBV7-2 to TRBJ2-1, with D possibly called TRBD1 or TRBD2 (5 bases each). V lost 5 bases to trimming and J lost 9 bases, with 20 bases between them. The CDR3 runs 15 residues. Germline assignment: CDR1 SGHTA and CDR2 FQGNSA.

The CDR3 DNA sequence: TGTGCCACCTCCGGGACTAGCGTCTACGAGCAGTACTTC. It specifies CATSGTSVYEQYF. The chain carries TRBV15 and TRBJ2-7; 10 bases align to TRBD2. CDR1 is LNHNV, CDR2 YYDKDF, per germline (reference sequence). J lost 3 bases, V lost 8 bases, and 4 bases had no gene match. The CDR3 extends over 13 amino acids. The full variable domain, in which reference TRBV15 and TRBJ2-7 provide the parts outside the CDR3, is DAMVIQNPRYQVTQFGKPVTLSCSQTLNHNVMYWYQQKSSQAPKLLFHYYDKDFNNEADTPDNFQSRRPNTSFCFLDIRSPGLGDTAMYLCATSGTSVYEQYFGPGTRLTVT.

The rearrangement links TRBV30 to TRBJ1-1, with TRBD1 identical over 7 bases. The germline V gene has CDR1 GTSNPN and CDR2 SVGIG (reference sequence). V dropped 4 bases and J dropped 5; count of bases not matched to a gene: 7. CDR3 length equals 13 residues. The CDR3 DNA is TGTGCCTGGAATTTGCGCAGGGGGACTGAAGCTTTCTTT. Amino acid sequence: CAWNLRRGTEAFF.

This chain connects TRBV9 to TRBJ2-1, with 15 bases aligning to TRBD2. Trimming removed 2 bases from V and 7 bases from J; junction bases left unmatched: 16. There are 20 residues in the CDR3. From germline, CDR1 is SGDLS and CDR2 YYNGEE. CDR3 loop: CASSVNKGLAGGPVVNEQFF. The CDR3 nucleotides read TGTGCCAGCAGCGTGAACAAGGGACTAGCGGGAGGCCCCGTGGTGAATGAGCAGTTCTTC. The full variable domain, rest sourced from reference TRBV9 and TRBJ2-1, is DSGVTQTPKHLITATGQRVTLRCSPRSGDLSVYWYQQSLDQGLQFLIQYYNGEERAKGNILERFSAQQFPDLHSELNLSSLELGDSALYFCASSVNKGLAGGPVVNEQFFGPGTRLTVL.

V and J are TRBV4-1 and TRBJ2-7, with D perhaps assigned TRBD1 or TRBD2 (5 bases each). V lost 0 bases to trimming and J lost 4 bases, with 13 bases between them. The CDR3 runs 15 residues. Germline CDR1 is MGHRA and CDR2 is YSYEKL. The DNA for the CDR3 is TGCGCCAGCAGCCAAGATGGCCAGGGCGGGTACGAGCAGTACTTC. This sequence encodes CASSQDGQGGYEQYF.

The chain joins TRBV12-3 or TRBV12-4 to TRBJ1-1, with TRBD1 matching over 7 bases. The CDR3 is 14 amino acids. Trimming removed 5 bases from V and 6 bases from J; junction bases left unmatched: 9. This chain's CDR3 is CASSPQGREAEAFF. The CDR3 nucleotides are TGTGCCAGCAGTCCACAGGGGAGAGAGGCTGAAGCTTTCTTT.

This clonotype was detected once. The chain combines TRBV4-2 with TRBJ1-1; D is uncertain. This CDR3 is 14 amino acids long. Germline values: CDR1 LGHNA, CDR2 YNFKEQ. Trimming removed 6 bases at V and 4 bases at J, with 15 bases between. The CDR3, as DNA: TGTGCCAGCAGACAATGGACGGGTGGCACTGAAGCTTTCTTT. Its translation is CASRQWTGGTEAFF.

The gene calls are TRBV7-2 and TRBJ2-7; 7 bases line up with TRBD2. This CDR3 is built from 14 residues. The V and J ends lost 4 bases and 0 bases, in that order; junction bases with no gene match: 3. Germline CDR1 reads SGHTA; CDR2 reads FQGNSA. CDR3 in amino acids: CASSSGLDSYEQYF. CDR3 bases: TGTGCCAGCAGCTCCGGACTAGACTCCTACGAGCAGTACTTC. Full variable domain (outside the CDR3, taken from reference TRBV7-2 and TRBJ2-7): GAGVSQSPSNKVTEKGKDVELRCDPISGHTALYWYRQSLGQGLEFLIYFQGNSAPDKSGLPSDRFSAERTGGSVSTLTIQRTQQEDSAVYLCASSSGLDSYEQYFGPGTRLTVT.

This clonotype was recorded at least ten times. The chain has TRBV6-5 and TRBJ2-1; the D is unclear. V shed 6 bases and J shed 3 bases, with 9 bases lying between them. The CDR3 has 13 residues. The germline V gene encodes CDR1 MNHEY and CDR2 SVGAGI. The CDR3 loop reads CASSLGRYNEQFF. CDR3 DNA: TGTGCCAGCAGCCTCGGACGCTACAATGAGCAGTTCTTC.

The chain employs TRBV29-1 and TRBJ2-7; D is uncertain. Looked up from germline, CDR1 is SQVTM and CDR2 is ANQGSEA. The V end was cut by 0 bases, the J end by 4 bases, with 16 bases between. There are 15 residues in the CDR3. CDR3 sequence: CSVEDQVGSEYEQYF. CDR3 nucleotide sequence: TGCAGCGTTGAAGATCAGGTAGGGTCGGAGTACGAGCAGTACTTC.

This clonotype has just a few counts. This rearrangement joins TRBV7-9 to TRBJ2-2; 9 nucleotides match TRBD2. The CDR3 totals 15 residues. The ends lost 5 bases at V and 3 bases at J; junction bases unmatched: 4. CDR1 is SEHNR and CDR2 is FQNEAQ in the germline V gene (reference sequence). CDR3 in amino acids: CASSVTSGYTGELFF. CDR3 in DNA: TGTGCCAGCAGCGTCACTAGCGGGTACACCGGGGAGCTGTTTTTT.

Only a few counts were recorded for this clonotype. V is TRBV2 and J is TRBJ2-1; 8 positions match TRBD1. The germline CDR1 and CDR2 sequences are SNHLY and FYNNEI. This CDR3 contains 15 residues. The V segment lost 6 bases and the J segment 8 bases; nucleotides outside the gene matches: 12. CDR3 region: CASRRQGALGDEQFF. The CDR3 nucleotides read TGTGCCAGCAGGAGGCAGGGGGCGTTGGGCGATGAGCAGTTCTTC.

The V gene is TRBV7-3, the J gene TRBJ2-1, with 8 bases that match TRBD2. V dropped 6 bases and J dropped 8; count of bases not matched to a gene: 18. CDR1 and CDR2 from the germline V gene are SGHTA and FQGTGA. This CDR3 has 17 amino acids. The CDR3 is CASSLHPPGAGEDEQFF. The CDR3 DNA reads as TGTGCCAGCAGTCTACATCCCCCAGGAGCGGGGGAGGATGAGCAGTTCTTC.

This clonotype was picked up a small number of times. The chain recombines TRBV11-2 with TRBJ2-1, with D hard to call. Trimming took off 9 bases at V and 0 bases at J, with 9 bases between the two ends. Germline CDR1 reads SGHAT; CDR2 reads FQNNGV. This CDR3 has 13 residues. The CDR3 DNA is TGTGCCAGTCTAGGTAGCTCCTACAATGAGCAGTTCTTC. It specifies CASLGSSYNEQFF.

This chain connects TRBV27 to TRBJ1-1, with D perhaps matching TRBD1 (5 bases). This CDR3 has 14 amino acids. Germline V gives CDR1 MNHEY, CDR2 SMNVEV (reference sequence). Between the trimmed V and J ends, which lost 10 bases and 1 base, there was a span of 16 bases. CDR3 in DNA: TGTGCCACCGGGACGGGGCCCAAGAACACTGAAGCTTTCTTT. Translated: CATGTGPKNTEAFF.

There are a few counts of this clonotype. This chain links TRBV4-1 with TRBJ2-5; no reliable D call. Deletions cut 0 bases from V and 4 bases from J, with 9 bases between. Germline assignment: CDR1 MGHRA and CDR2 YSYEKL. CDR3 length: 14 residues. DNA of the CDR3: TGCGCCAGCAGCCAAGATCGGTGGGTAGAGACCCAGTACTTC. This sequence encodes CASSQDRWVETQYF.

V is TRBV7-9 and J is TRBJ2-7; D is perhaps TRBD1 or TRBD2 (6 bases each). Germline V gene data show CDR1 as SEHNR and CDR2 as FQNEAQ (reference sequence). The CDR3 spans 16 residues. Between the trimmed V and J ends, which lost 3 bases and 6 bases, there was a span of 21 bases. The DNA of the CDR3 is TGTGCCAGCAGCTTCTCCCCGGTCGGGGGCTGGGGCGAGCAGTACTTC. Its translation is CASSFSPVGGWGEQYF.

The V call is TRBV20-1, the J call TRBJ1-3, with D unclear. Germline CDR1 DFQATT, CDR2 SNEGSKA (reference sequence). V lost 4 bases, J lost 4 bases, and 11 bases lay in between. The CDR3 extends over 13 amino acids. The CDR3 DNA reads as TGCAGTGCTAAGGGTTTGACCGGAAACACCATATATTTT. Protein: CSAKGLTGNTIYF.

This clonotype rates as medium-sized. This chain connects TRBV29-1 to TRBJ2-1; D is unclear. The CDR3 has 11 residues. The germline V and J ends were trimmed by 2 bases and 5 bases, with 4 bases remaining between them. The V gene's germline CDR1 is SQVTM and CDR2 ANQGSEA. CDR3 nucleotides: TGCAGCGTTGAACGAAACAATGAGCAGTTCTTC. This gives the protein CSVERNNEQFF.

This clonotype was observed once. This chain connects TRBV27 to TRBJ1-2; D unclear. This CDR3 has 13 residues. The V end was cut by 6 bases, the J end by 4 bases, with 12 bases between. Germline assignment: CDR1 MNHEY and CDR2 SMNVEV (reference sequence). The CDR3 DNA is TGTGCCAGCAGCCCCCACTTCTCCTATGGCTACACCTTC. It codes for CASSPHFSYGYTF.

The chain employs TRBV7-9 and TRBJ1-1; D not certain. The CDR3 loop spans 13 amino acids. V lost 6 bases and J 8 bases, leaving 16 bases between the germline ends. Germline CDR1 SEHNR, CDR2 FQNEAQ (reference sequence). CDR3 protein: CASRQPAGPEAFF. Written as DNA, the CDR3 is TGTGCCAGCAGACAACCTGCTGGGCCGGAAGCTTTCTTT.